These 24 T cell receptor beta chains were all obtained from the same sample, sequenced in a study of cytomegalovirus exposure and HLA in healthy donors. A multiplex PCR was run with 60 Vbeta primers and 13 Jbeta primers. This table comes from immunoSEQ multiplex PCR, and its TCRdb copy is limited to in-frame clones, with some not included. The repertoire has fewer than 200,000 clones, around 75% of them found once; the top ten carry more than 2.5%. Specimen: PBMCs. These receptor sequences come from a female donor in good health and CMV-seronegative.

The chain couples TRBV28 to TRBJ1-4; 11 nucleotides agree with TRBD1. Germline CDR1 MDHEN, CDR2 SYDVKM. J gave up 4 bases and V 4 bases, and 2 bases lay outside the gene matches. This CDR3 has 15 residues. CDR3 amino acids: CASSSGTGGNEKLFF. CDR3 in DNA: TGTGCCAGCAGTTCCGGGACAGGGGGTAATGAAAAACTGTTTTTT.

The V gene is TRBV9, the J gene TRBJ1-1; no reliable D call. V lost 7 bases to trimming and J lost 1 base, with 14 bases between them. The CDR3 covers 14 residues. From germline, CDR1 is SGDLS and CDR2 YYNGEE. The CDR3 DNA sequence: TGTGCCAGCTCAGTTAAGGCGGGGAACACTGAAGCTTTCTTT. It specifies CASSVKAGNTEAFF.

The CDR3 loop reads CASSPNDLTEAFF. In DNA, the CDR3 is TGTGCCAGCTCCCCGAACGACTTAACTGAAGCTTTCTTT. This chain joins TRBV2 and TRBJ1-1; D unresolved. This CDR3 has 13 amino acids. From germline, CDR1 is SNHLY and CDR2 FYNNEI. The V and J ends lost 8 bases and 5 bases respectively, with 15 bases between them. The full variable domain, rest sourced from reference TRBV2 and TRBJ1-1, is EPEVTQTPSHQVTQMGQEVILRCVPISNHLYFYWYRQILGQKVEFLVSFYNNEISEKSEIFDDQFSVERPDGSNFTLKIRSTKLEDSAMYFCASSPNDLTEAFFGQGTRLTVV.

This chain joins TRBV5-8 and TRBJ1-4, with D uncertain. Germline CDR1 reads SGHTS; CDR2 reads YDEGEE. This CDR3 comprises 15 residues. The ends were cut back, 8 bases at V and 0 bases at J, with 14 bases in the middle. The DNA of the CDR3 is TGTGCCAGTCAAATAGAGGGTGCAACTAATGAAAAACTGTTTTTT. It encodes CASQIEGATNEKLFF.

The CDR3: CASSLTSGNTGELFF. DNA for the CDR3: TGTGCCAGCAGCTTGACTAGCGGGAACACCGGGGAGCTGTTTTTT. V usage is TRBV11-1 and J usage is TRBJ2-2, with TRBD2 identical over 9 bases. The J segment lost 1 base and the V segment lost 3 bases, leaving 0 bases of the junction unmatched. The CDR3 loop spans 15 amino acids. From germline, CDR1 is SGHAT and CDR2 FQDESV (reference sequence).

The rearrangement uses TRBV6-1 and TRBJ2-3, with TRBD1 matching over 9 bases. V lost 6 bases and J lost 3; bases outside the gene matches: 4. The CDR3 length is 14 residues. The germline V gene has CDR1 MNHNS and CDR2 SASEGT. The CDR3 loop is CASSGGTGTDTQYF. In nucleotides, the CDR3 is TGTGCCAGCAGCGGTGGGACAGGGACAGATACGCAGTATTTT.

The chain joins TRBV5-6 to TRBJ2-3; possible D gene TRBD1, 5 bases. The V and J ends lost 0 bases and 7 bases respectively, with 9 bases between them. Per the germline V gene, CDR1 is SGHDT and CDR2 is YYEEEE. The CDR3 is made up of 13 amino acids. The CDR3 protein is CASSLGGVYTQYF. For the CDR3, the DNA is TGTGCCAGCAGCTTGGGGGGCGTTTATACGCAGTATTTT.

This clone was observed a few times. Written as DNA, the CDR3 is TGTGCCAGCAGTGATAGTGAGCAAGCGGGGGGTCTGTACTTC. It translates to CASSDSEQAGGLYF. The rearrangement joins TRBV2 to TRBJ2-5, with TRBD2 matching over 9 bases. The CDR3 has 14 residues. J was trimmed by 13 bases and V by 3 bases; bases with no gene match: 12. Germline V gene lookup returns CDR1 SNHLY and CDR2 FYNNEI.

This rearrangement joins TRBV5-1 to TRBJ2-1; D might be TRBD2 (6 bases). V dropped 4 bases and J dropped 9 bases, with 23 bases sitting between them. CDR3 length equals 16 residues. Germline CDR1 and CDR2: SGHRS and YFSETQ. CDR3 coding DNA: TGCGCCAGCAGCCAGACCGCGGGACGGCGGAACAGTGAGCAGTTCTTC. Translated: CASSQTAGRRNSEQFF.

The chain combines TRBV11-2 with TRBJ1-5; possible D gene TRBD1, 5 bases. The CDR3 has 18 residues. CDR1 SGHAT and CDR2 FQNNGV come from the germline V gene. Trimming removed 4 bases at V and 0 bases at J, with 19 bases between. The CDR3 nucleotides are TGTGCCAGCAGCTCCCTAGCTACAGGAGGGCATAGCAATCAGCCCCAGCATTTT. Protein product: CASSSLATGGHSNQPQHF.

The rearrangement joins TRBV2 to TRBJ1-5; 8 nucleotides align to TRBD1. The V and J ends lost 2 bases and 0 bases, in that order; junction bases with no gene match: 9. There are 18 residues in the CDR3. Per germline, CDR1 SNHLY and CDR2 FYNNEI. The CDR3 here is CASSELDNQGASNQPQHF. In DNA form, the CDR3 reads TGTGCCAGCAGTGAACTTGACAACCAGGGGGCTAGCAATCAGCCCCAGCATTTT.

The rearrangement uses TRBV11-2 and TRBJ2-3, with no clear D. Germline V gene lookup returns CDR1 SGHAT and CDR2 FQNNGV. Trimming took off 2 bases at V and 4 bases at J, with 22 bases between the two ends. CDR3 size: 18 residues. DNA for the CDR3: TGTGCCAGCAGCTTAATATCGGTGCTAGAAGGAGCCCCAGATACGCAGTATTTT. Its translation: CASSLISVLEGAPDTQYF.

The CDR3 DNA reads TGTGCCAGCAGCTTTAGGGGTGGCTACACCTTC. It is translated as CASSFRGGYTF. This chain uses TRBV11-2 with TRBJ1-2; D perhaps matches TRBD1 (5 bases). The CDR3 is 11 amino acids. Germline loops: CDR1 SGHAT, CDR2 FQNNGV. Trimming took off 3 bases at V and 7 bases at J, with 6 bases between the two ends.

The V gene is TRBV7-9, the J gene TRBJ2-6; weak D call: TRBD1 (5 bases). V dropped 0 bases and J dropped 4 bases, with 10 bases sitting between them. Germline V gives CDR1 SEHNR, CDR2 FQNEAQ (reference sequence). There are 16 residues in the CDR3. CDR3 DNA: TGTGCCAGCAGCTTAGCGACAGACATGGGGGCCAACGTCCTGACTTTC. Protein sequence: CASSLATDMGANVLTF.

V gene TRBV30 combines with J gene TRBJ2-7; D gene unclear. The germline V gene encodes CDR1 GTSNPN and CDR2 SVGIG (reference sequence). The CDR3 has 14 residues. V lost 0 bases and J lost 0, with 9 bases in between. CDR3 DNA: TGTGCCTGGAGTGTTGGCAGGAACTCCTACGAGCAGTACTTC. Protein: CAWSVGRNSYEQYF.

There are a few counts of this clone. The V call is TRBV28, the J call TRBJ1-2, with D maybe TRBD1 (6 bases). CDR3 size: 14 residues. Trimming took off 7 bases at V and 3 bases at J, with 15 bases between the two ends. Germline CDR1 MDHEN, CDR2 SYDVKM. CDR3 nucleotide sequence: TGTGCCAGCACCGCCACAGGGTACCACTATGGCTACACCTTC. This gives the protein CASTATGYHYGYTF.

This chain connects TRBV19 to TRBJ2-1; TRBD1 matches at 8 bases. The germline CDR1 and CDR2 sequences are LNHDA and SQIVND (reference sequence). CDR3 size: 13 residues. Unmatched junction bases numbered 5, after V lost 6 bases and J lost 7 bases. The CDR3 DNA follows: TGTGCCAGTAGCCAGGGGGCAGGGAATGAGCAGTTCTTC. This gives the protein CASSQGAGNEQFF.

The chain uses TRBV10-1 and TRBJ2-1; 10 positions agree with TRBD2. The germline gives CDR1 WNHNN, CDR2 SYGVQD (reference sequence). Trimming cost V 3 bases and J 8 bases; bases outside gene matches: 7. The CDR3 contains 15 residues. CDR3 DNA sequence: TGCGCCAGCAGTGATAAAGCGGGGGGGCCGTATGAGCAGTTCTTC. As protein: CASSDKAGGPYEQFF.

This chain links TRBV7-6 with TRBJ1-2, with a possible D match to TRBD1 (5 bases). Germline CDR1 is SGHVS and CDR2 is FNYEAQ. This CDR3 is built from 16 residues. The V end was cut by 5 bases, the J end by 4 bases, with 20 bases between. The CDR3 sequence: CASSPRLGDSTYGYTF. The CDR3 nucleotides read TGTGCCAGCAGCCCCCGGTTGGGCGACAGCACCTATGGCTACACCTTC.

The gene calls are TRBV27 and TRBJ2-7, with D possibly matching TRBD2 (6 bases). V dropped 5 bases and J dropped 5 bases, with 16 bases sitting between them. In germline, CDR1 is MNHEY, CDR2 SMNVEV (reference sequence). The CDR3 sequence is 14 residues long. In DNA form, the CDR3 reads TGTGCCAGCAGTGTCCCGCGGGAAGGTGACGAGCAGTACTTC. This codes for CASSVPREGDEQYF.

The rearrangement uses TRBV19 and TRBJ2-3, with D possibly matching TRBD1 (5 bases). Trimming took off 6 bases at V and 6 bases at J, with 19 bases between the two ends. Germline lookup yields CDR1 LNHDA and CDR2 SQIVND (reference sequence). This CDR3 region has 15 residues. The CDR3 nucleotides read TGTGCCAGTAGCCCCCCCCAGGGCGTACTGGATACGCAGTATTTT. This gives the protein CASSPPQGVLDTQYF.

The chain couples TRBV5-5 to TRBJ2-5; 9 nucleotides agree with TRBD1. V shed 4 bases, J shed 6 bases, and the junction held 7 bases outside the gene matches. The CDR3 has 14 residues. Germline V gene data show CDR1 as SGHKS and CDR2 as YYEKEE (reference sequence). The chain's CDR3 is CASSHGQGTKTQYF. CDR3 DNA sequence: TGTGCCAGCAGCCACGGACAGGGGACCAAGACCCAGTACTTC. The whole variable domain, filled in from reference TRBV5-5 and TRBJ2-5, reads DAGVTQSPTHLIKTRGQQVTLRCSPISGHKSVSWYQQVLGQGPQFIFQYYEKEERGRGNFPDRFSARQFPNYSSELNVNALLLGDSALYLCASSHGQGTKTQYFGPGTRLLVL.

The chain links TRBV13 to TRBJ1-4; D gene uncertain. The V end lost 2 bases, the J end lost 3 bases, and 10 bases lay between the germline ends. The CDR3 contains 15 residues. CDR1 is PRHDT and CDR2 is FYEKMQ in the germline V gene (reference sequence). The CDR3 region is CASSLKRAANEKLFF. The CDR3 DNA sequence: TGTGCCAGCAGCTTAAAGAGGGCAGCTAATGAAAAACTGTTTTTT.

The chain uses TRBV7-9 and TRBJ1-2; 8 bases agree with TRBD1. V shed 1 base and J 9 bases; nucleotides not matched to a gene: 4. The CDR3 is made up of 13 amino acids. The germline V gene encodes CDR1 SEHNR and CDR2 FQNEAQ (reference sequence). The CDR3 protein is CASSLVQGASYTF. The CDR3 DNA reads TGTGCCAGCAGCTTAGTTCAGGGGGCGAGCTACACCTTC.